This T cell receptor (beta chain) was observed in a study of blood T cells in healthy people across ages (dated by TCRdb to the mid-2010s). About the study as a whole: In model experiments, template switching captured roughly one uniquely barcoded TCR beta cDNA molecule for every two T cells. Age-related changes in TCR beta repertoire diversity were measured in the study by deep sequencing normalized with unique cDNA molecular identifiers. The donors were split into four age groups: young (average 16 years), middle-aged (about 40), aged (approximately 60) and long-lived (under 85). To avoid experimental bias, donors of different ages were spread randomly across the sequencing lanes. The study analyzed two additional independent replicas of 1 million unique cDNA reads from the same blood draw for two donors, one aged 18 to 29 and one aged 80 or older. Results and caveats for the whole study, not just this receptor: As age increased, observed TCR beta diversity per million T cells dropped in a roughly linear way, and a significant reduction was already evident by age about 40. A strong correlation was found between observed TCR beta diversity and the percentage of naive T cells measured by flow cytometry. Estimates of total diversity based on one million sequenced T cells were considered lower bounds and underestimates. The long-lived group showed more naive CD4+ T cells, fewer expanded clones and increased TCR diversity than the aged group, suggesting age selection. Because donor CMV infection status was unknown, age-related changes in expanded clonotypes were potentially confounded. Bulk unsorted PBMC profiling prevented conclusive comparison of naive and antigen-experienced compartments.

The approximately 39 donors, aged roughly 6 to 95 years, were systemically healthy Caucasian individuals from Russia. Each donor gave about 10 milliliters of peripheral blood, drawn into EDTA-treated Vacutainer tubes. Ficoll-Paque density-gradient centrifugation was used to isolate PBMCs, with at least 6.5 million obtained per sample. Total RNA was extracted from PBMCs with Trizol reagent, with at least 5 micrograms obtained per sample. For every donor, flow cytometry on a PBMC aliquot measured the percentage of naive CD45RAhigh/CD27high T cells. The library was prepared using 5' RACE. The sample was run on an Illumina HiSeq 2500. A second PCR of 7 to 11 cycles was performed with a sample-barcoded 5' primer and a J-beta primer mix. A template-switch 5' adaptor carrying 12 random nucleotides introduced a unique molecular identifier onto each TCR beta cDNA molecule. At least 2.5 million CDR3-containing paired-end reads were obtained from each sample. First-strand cDNA was synthesized from all RNA with the Mint cDNA synthesis kit, primed by a TRBC-specific oligonucleotide. All cDNA was treated with uracil-DNA glycosylase and then went through a first 18-cycle PCR with the universal primers M1SS and BC2_uni_R. Per the authors' processing: For normalization, 1 million high-quality reads were randomly selected from each sample, with every read carrying a distinct molecular identifier. Instead of being binned into consensus sequences, reads that shared molecular identifiers were thrown out. MiTCR, run with a Q25 quality threshold and the strictest error-elimination algorithm, handled CDR3 identification, clonotype clustering and error correction. A nonparametric unseen species model using Euler transformation provided a lower-bound estimate of total TCR beta diversity. Starting from the raw public reads, TCRdb applied fastp trimming at Q25, assembled clones with MiXCR and retained in-frame beta chains. Every CDR3 protein is listed once, alongside the most common genes and DNA of its rows. It is TCRdb's table, rather than the study itself, that gives the V and J calls and clone size. The sample data list about 970,000 distinct CDR3 sequences, and 51% of these were observed just once. The biggest ten clones account for about a fifth of the sample.

V ends up 0 bases short and J 7 bases short, with an unmatched junction base count of 8. The CDR3 runs 15 residues from the cysteine to the phenylalanine. The retained sequence is limited to the CDR3, 45 bases, with the frame set at the first base. The CDR1 and CDR2 encoded by the germline V gene (reference sequence) are DFQATT and SNEGSKA. A single count supports this clonotype. What antigen it recognizes has not been identified. There are no base qualities to consult, and no much larger clone falls within one base. The chain is encoded by TRBV20-1 joined to TRBJ1-5; 8 bases in the middle match TRBD1. This sequence was found in a woman aged 55-70 years in good health. Sequencing was done on a sample of blood. The CDR3 here reads CSARDGQGAWQPQHF. The DNA is as follows: TGCAGTGCTAGAGATGGCCAGGGGGCTTGGCAGCCCCAGCATTTT.